This T cell receptor (beta chain) emerged from a study of T cells after posttransplantation cyclophosphamide. Study-level points and caveats: After PTCy, TRB diversity resembled that of CNI/methotrexate controls. Later blood repertoires were often dominated by clones from the donor CD8+ memory compartment. Blood and skin or GI T cell repertoires showed limited TRB overlap.

The V segment lost 5 bases and the J segment 4 bases; nucleotides outside the gene matches: 4. The CDR3 spans 15 residues. Per the germline V gene, CDR1 is SGHVS and CDR2 is FNYEAQ. Turning to this clone: Its antigen remains unidentified.

This table comes from immunoSEQ multiplex PCR, and its TCRdb copy is limited to in-frame clones, with some not included. This sample carries roughly 15,000 clones and no singletons, and 23% goes to the top ten. A marrow graft followed busulfan-fludarabine conditioning, with cyclophosphamide on days +3 and +4. The source material was PBMCs, sampled around 1,100 days after allogeneic stem cell transplant with posttransplant cyclophosphamide. This TCR derives from a female patient between 35 and 55 years old who received an allogeneic stem cell transplant from a related donor, was CMV-positive, and had no GVHD. Part of the T cells may come from the graft donor. The J gene is TRBJ2-1, the V gene TRBV7-6; 11 bases are a match to TRBD2. Here the CDR3 reads CASSLTSGGYNEQFF. CDR3 nucleotide sequence: TGTGCCAGCAGCCTAACTAGCGGGGGATACAATGAGCAGTTCTTC.